This T cell receptor (beta chain) was captured in a study of T cell responses to AZD1222 COVID-19 vaccine. Study-wide context: Second doses were pooled across both intervals (about 4 or about 12 weeks).

TCRdb's copy holds only in-frame clones and misses some; the assay was immunoSEQ multiplex PCR. The sample has 90,000 to 150,000 clones, roughly nine tenths seen once; the top ten hold approximately 5.9%. This CDR3 comprises 12 residues. V lost 7 bases, J lost 6 bases, and 10 bases lay in between. Germline values: CDR1 SNHLY, CDR2 FYNNEI. The study's findings and limits: Regions 160-218 and 743-854 dominated among vaccine-associated CD4 TCRs spanning spike. The peak T cell response came first, and repertoires were sampled only after it. Just a handful of AZD1222 recipients tested seropositive at baseline.

As concerns this clone: Its antigen is unidentified.

This chain uses TRBV2 with TRBJ2-1, with unresolved D. This material consisted of peripheral blood, taken on day 0 of AZD1222 vaccination. The source is an adult in good health. The CDR3 region is CASKNPGNEQFF. For the CDR3, the DNA is TGTGCCAGCAAAAACCCGGGCAATGAGCAGTTCTTC. Based on the CDR3 plus reference TRBV2 and TRBJ2-1, the full variable domain is EPEVTQTPSHQVTQMGQEVILRCVPISNHLYFYWYRQILGQKVEFLVSFYNNEISEKSEIFDDQFSVERPDGSNFTLKIRSTKLEDSAMYFCASKNPGNEQFFGPGTRLTVL.